These T cell receptor beta chains were read from a single sample in a study of T-cell reconstitution after alpha-beta-depleted transplantation in children. Using its own MiXCR run on the PCR reads, TCRdb lists one record per CDR3 protein. The sample lists about 460,000 distinct CDR3 sequences; around an eighth were seen once. Sequencing was performed on PBMCs from the stem cell graft donor, taken from the stem cell graft. Every receptor here comes from a human donor who donated a stem cell graft to a child with combined immunodeficiency. Both conserved end residues are part of each CDR3. The order of the fields is clone size, V gene, J gene, D gene, CDR3 DNA, CDR3 protein. A D gene is named only where the DNA matches it firmly. Size is omitted from some rows. Given values are once, few, many or a class for expanded clones.

>many|TRBV10-3|TRBJ2-7|TRBD1
TGTGCCATCAGTGACGGGGACAGGGCGTACGAGCAGTACTTC
CAISDGDRAYEQYF
>few|TRBV12-3/TRBV12-4|TRBJ2-7|TRBD2
TGTGCCAGCAATGTAGCGGGTGTCTACGAGCAGTACTTC
CASNVAGVYEQYF
>once|TRBV3-1|TRBJ2-6|TRBD1
TGTGCCAGCAGCGGACAGGTCCCTGGGGCCAACGTCCTGACTTTC
CASSGQVPGANVLTF
>NA|TRBV30|TRBJ2-5|TRBD2
TGTGCCTCTTCTGATAGCGGGGGAGGGGAGACCCAGTACTTC
CASSDSGGGETQYF
>many|TRBV9|TRBJ2-1|TRBD2
TGTGCCAGCAGCTTGGGACTAGCGGGGTCCCTCTACAATGAGCAGTTCTTC
CASSLGLAGSLYNEQFF
>NA|TRBV7-2|TRBJ2-1|TRBD2
TGTGCCAGCAGCTTAAGCGGGAGGGCCCGCAATGAGCAGTTCTTC
CASSLSGRARNEQFF
>few|TRBV11-3|TRBJ2-7|NA
TGTGCCAGCAGCTTATACCATGGGTCGTACGAGCAGTACTTC
CASSLYHGSYEQYF
>NA|TRBV6-1|TRBJ1-2|NA
TGTGCCAGCAGTGGAACCATACAGGGAGCTAACTATGGCTACACCTTC
CASSGTIQGANYGYTF
>NA|TRBV9|TRBJ1-4|NA
TGTGCCAGCAGCCTCCAGGGGAGTGAAAAACTGTTTTTT
CASSLQGSEKLFF
>many|TRBV4-2|TRBJ1-6|TRBD1
TGTGCCAGCAGCCAAGGGGACAGGCAAAATTCACCCCTCCACTTT
CASSQGDRQNSPLHF
>NA|TRBV11-1|TRBJ1-1|NA
TGTGCCAGCAGCTTAGGACTGGATGAAGCTTTCTTT
CASSLGLDEAFF
>many|TRBV29-1|TRBJ2-7|TRBD1
TGCAGCGTTCGCGGACAGGGAGGATTCTACGAGCAGTACTTC
CSVRGQGGFYEQYF
>NA|TRBV29-1|TRBJ2-7|NA
TGCAGCGTCCTTCGGGGAGACTCCTACGAGCAGTACTTC
CSVLRGDSYEQYF
>many|TRBV5-6|TRBJ1-1|NA
TGTGCCAGCAGCGGAGGGGAGACTGAAGCTTTCTTT
CASSGGETEAFF
>NA|TRBV6-1|TRBJ2-7|NA
TGTGCCAGCAGTAAGCGCTTCGACAGCTACGAGCAGTACTTC
CASSKRFDSYEQYF
>many|TRBV19|TRBJ2-7|NA
TGTGCCAGTAGTAATGGTTCACCACTCTACGAGCAGTACTTC
CASSNGSPLYEQYF
>many|TRBV5-6|TRBJ2-3|NA
TGTGCCAGCAGCTTGGGCGACCCCACAGATACGCAGTATTTT
CASSLGDPTDTQYF
>many|TRBV27|TRBJ2-3|TRBD2
TGTGCCAGCAGTCCCAACCCCACTTGGCGGGGGGGTACGCAGTATTTT
CASSPNPTWRGGTQYF
>few|TRBV5-6|TRBJ2-1|TRBD2
TGTGCCAGTAGAGGAAGCGGGGGGGCTCTCTACAATGAGCAGTTCTTC
CASRGSGGALYNEQFF
>many|TRBV7-2|TRBJ1-1|NA
TGTGCCAGCAGTCAGAGGGGTTCTGACACTGAAGCTTTCTTT
CASSQRGSDTEAFF
>NA|TRBV29-1|TRBJ2-1|TRBD1
TGCAGCGTTGTCCGGACAGGGATCGATGAGCAGTTCTTC
CSVVRTGIDEQFF
>few|TRBV10-3|TRBJ2-3|NA
TGTGCCATCAGTGAGGGGACCCCAGGGATAGATACGCAGTATTTT
CAISEGTPGIDTQYF
>few|TRBV24-1|TRBJ2-1|NA
TGTGCCACCACAAGCGGCAATGAGCAGTTCTTC
CATTSGNEQFF
>many|TRBV5-1|TRBJ1-1|TRBD1
TGCGCCAGCAGCATTACAGGGGGCGAGGGCACTGAAGCTTTCTTT
CASSITGGEGTEAFF
>few|TRBV6-2/TRBV6-3|TRBJ2-1|NA
TGTGCCAGCAGTTACGTAGTTGACAATGAGCAGTTCTTC
CASSYVVDNEQFF
>NA|TRBV7-2|TRBJ2-7|NA
TGTGCCAGCAGCTTAGCGGACAAGCAGTACTTC
CASSLADKQYF
>NA|TRBV4-3|TRBJ2-1|TRBD2
TGCGCCAGCAGCCAAGAGGTCGGAGGGACTATCGCCTACAATGAGCAGTTCTTC
CASSQEVGGTIAYNEQFF
>many|TRBV7-9|TRBJ2-3|NA
TGTGCCAGCAGTTCCTGGGACCTAGGCGTGGATACGCAGTATTTT
CASSSWDLGVDTQYF
>NA|TRBV28|TRBJ1-1|NA
TGTGCCAGCAGCATGGGGGTGGTCACTGAAGCTTTCTTT
CASSMGVVTEAFF
>many|TRBV6-1|TRBJ2-1|NA
TGTGCCAGTAGGACTACCTCGTCCGGTGAGCAGTTCTTC
CASRTTSSGEQFF
>many|TRBV29-1|TRBJ2-3|NA
TGCAGCGTTGAAGGTCAGGTTATAGATACGCAGTATTTT
CSVEGQVIDTQYF
>NA|TRBV28|TRBJ2-7|NA
TGTGCCAGCATTTACGAGCAGTACTTC
CASIYEQYF
>many|TRBV12-3/TRBV12-4|TRBJ2-7|TRBD2
TGTGCCAGCAGTCCCGGGACTAGCGGGGGAAAGTACTTC
CASSPGTSGGKYF
>NA|TRBV28|TRBJ2-7|NA
TGTGCCAGCGTTGGGGGGGACAGTGCCTACGAGCAGTACTTC
CASVGGDSAYEQYF
>many|TRBV7-2|TRBJ2-3|TRBD1
TGTGCCAGCAGCCGACAGGGGCCTGGGGGCACAGATACGCAGTATTTT
CASSRQGPGGTDTQYF
>many|TRBV12-3/TRBV12-4|TRBJ2-1|NA
TGTGCCAGCACCCCTGGGGCAGACTCCTACAATGAGCAGTTCTTC
CASTPGADSYNEQFF
>many|TRBV6-5|TRBJ2-3|TRBD2
TGTGCCAGCAGCCAACCGGCGGGAGGCACAGATACGCAGTATTTT
CASSQPAGGTDTQYF
>few|TRBV7-2|TRBJ2-7|NA
TGTGCCAGCAGCTTAGTCCCCAATTCCTACGAGCAGTACTTC
CASSLVPNSYEQYF
>few|TRBV20-1|TRBJ1-1|NA
TGCAGTGCTAGAGATCGGGCAGGGGAAGACACTGAAGCTTTCTTT
CSARDRAGEDTEAFF
>few|TRBV28|TRBJ1-1|NA
TGTGCCAGCAGTGGTTTCGGGGGCACTGAAGCTTTCTTT
CASSGFGGTEAFF
>many|TRBV27|TRBJ2-3|TRBD1
TGTGCCAGCAGTCTCCCATATCGACAGGGCCCAGATACGCAGTATTTT
CASSLPYRQGPDTQYF
>NA|TRBV7-2|TRBJ1-5|NA
TGTGCCAGCAGCAATAGTGTCGGGTTCAGTCAGCCCCAGCATTTT
CASSNSVGFSQPQHF
>few|TRBV12-3/TRBV12-4|TRBJ2-5|TRBD1
TGTGCCAGCAGTTCCCCCGGGACAGGGGGTTTGGGAACCCAGTACTTC
CASSSPGTGGLGTQYF
>many|TRBV28|TRBJ2-7|NA
TGTGCCAGCAGTTTAAACCGCGGGACACCGTACGAGCAGTACTTC
CASSLNRGTPYEQYF
>few|TRBV24-1|TRBJ2-3|TRBD1
TGTGCCACCAGTGCCCCAACCCCGGGACAGACAGATACGCAGTATTTT
CATSAPTPGQTDTQYF
>few|TRBV29-1|TRBJ1-3|NA
TGCAGCGTCGCGACAAGTCCTGGAAACACCATATATTTT
CSVATSPGNTIYF
>many|TRBV4-3|TRBJ2-1|NA
TGCGCCAGCAGCCAAGTATCTAGCTCGCGTGAGCAGTTCTTC
CASSQVSSSREQFF
>NA|TRBV10-3|TRBJ2-5|TRBD1
TGTGCCAGTAGACAGGGGAGTCAAGAGACCCAGTACTTC
CASRQGSQETQYF